The 5 T cell receptor beta chains listed next were all sequenced from one sample in a study of blood T cell repertoires in COVID-19. Method: immunoSEQ multiplex PCR; TCRdb's copy keeps in-frame clones and lacks some. The table has 350,000 to 500,000 clones, approximately 90% seen once; the top ten hold 0.8% to 1%. Sequencing was done on a sample of peripheral blood. Receptors were obtained from a man younger than 35 with COVID-19, enrolled during active disease.

The gene calls are TRBV5-1 and TRBJ2-5, with D possibly being TRBD2 (6 bases). V lost 5 bases to trimming and J lost 2 bases, with 10 bases between them. There are 13 residues in the CDR3. The germline V gene has CDR1 SGHRS and CDR2 YFSETQ. CDR3 loop: CASREGMQETQYF. CDR3 bases: TGCGCCAGCAGGGAGGGTATGCAAGAGACCCAGTACTTC.

This clone was picked up one time. This sample also contains other DNA sequences that code for the same CDR3. V usage is TRBV10-2 and J usage is TRBJ1-2, with TRBD1 identical over 9 bases. Germline V lookup: CDR1 WSHSY, CDR2 SAAADI. The V gene end was trimmed by 6 bases and the J gene end by 4 bases; junction bases not matched to a gene: 0. The CDR3 length is 12 residues. The CDR3 sequence: CASRGQGYGYTF. The CDR3 nucleotides are TGCGCCAGCAGGGGACAGGGCTATGGCTACACCTTC.

This chain joins TRBV24-1 and TRBJ1-5; 10 bases match TRBD1. The J segment lost 0 bases and the V segment lost 8 bases, leaving 3 bases of the junction unmatched. The CDR3 extends over 15 amino acids. Germline lookup yields CDR1 KGHDR and CDR2 SFDVKD. In nucleotides, the CDR3 is TGTGCCACCATAGGACAGGGGGGTAGCAATCAGCCCCAGCATTTT. Translation gives CATIGQGGSNQPQHF.

The chain recombines TRBV12-3 or TRBV12-4 with TRBJ1-6, with D possibly matching TRBD1 (6 bases). The CDR3 runs to 13 residues. The V and J ends lost 3 bases and 11 bases respectively, with 11 bases between them. CDR3 sequence reads: CASSFRQVPPLHF. CDR3 DNA: TGTGCCAGCAGTTTCCGACAGGTTCCACCCCTCCACTTT.

This chain uses TRBV7-8 with TRBJ1-5, with D tentatively TRBD1 (6 bases). The CDR3 is made up of 15 amino acids. V dropped 5 bases and J dropped 2 bases, with 13 bases sitting between them. Germline V gives CDR1 SGHVS, CDR2 FQNEAQ. CDR3 protein: CASSVGTRGNQPQHF. The DNA for the CDR3 is TGTGCCAGCAGCGTCGGGACACGCGGCAATCAGCCCCAGCATTTT.